The following is a TCR beta chain sequence with its context. What it binds is not known. Trimming shortened V by 1 base and J by 1 base, and 7 bases separated the two germline ends. Germline V gene sequence: CDR1 SGHDN, CDR2 FVKESK. CDR3 length: 14 residues. The sample originates from a study of CD8+ T cells in alopecia areata. General observations from the study: In scalp samples, resident alphabeta T cells of normal skin are also sequenced. Patients shared TCRs less clearly than mice did, possibly owing to HLA.

Collection of lesional scalp punch biopsies and peripheral blood was performed in alopecia areata patients. After isolation, RNA underwent reverse transcription to generate cDNA as the sequencing template. TCRdb's copy holds only in-frame clones and misses some; the assay was immunoSEQ multiplex PCR. Of some 150,000 clones listed, about 51% are singletons. The source was CD8+ T cells sorted from blood, collected at week 0. This TCR came from a human donor with alopecia areata. The gene calls are TRBV14 and TRBJ1-1; D is perhaps TRBD1 (5 bases). For the CDR3, the DNA is TGTGCCAGCAGCCAAGGACAGCCGAACACTGAAGCTTTCTTT. Its protein product is CASSQGQPNTEAFF.